Shown below are 18 T cell receptor beta chains from a single sample sequenced in a study of cytomegalovirus exposure and HLA in healthy donors (dated 2017 in TCRdb). The library was generated by the immunoSEQ multiplex PCR assay. For the multiplex PCR, a mixture combining 60 forward primers for TCR Vbeta segments and 13 reverse primers for TCR Jbeta segments was used. TCRdb obtained this table from immuneACCESS and retained in-frame rearrangements with V and J assigned. These tables miss some clones; where compared with another copy, unresolved V genes account for less than half of the shortfall, and the remainder is unexplained. The sample table lists 140,000 or so clones, roughly 76% of them with a count of one. The ten largest clonotypes hold under 3.5% of the sample. Sequencing was done on a sample of PBMCs. The receptors stem from a woman in her thirties in good health and CMV-seronegative.

This clone is a singleton in its sample. This chain connects TRBV7-3 to TRBJ2-4; 8 positions match TRBD2. V lost 1 base to trimming and J lost 8 bases; unmatched junction nucleotides: 4. Germline CDR1 reads SGHTA; CDR2 reads FQGTGA. This CDR3 comprises 14 residues. Here the CDR3 DNA reads TGTGCCAGCAGCTTAAGTACTAGCGGCGACATTCAGTACTTC. It specifies CASSLSTSGDIQYF.

The gene calls are TRBV6-5 and TRBJ1-6; D perhaps matches TRBD1 (6 bases). The germline V gene has CDR1 MNHEY and CDR2 SVGAGI. V dropped 4 bases and J dropped 6 bases, with 10 bases sitting between them. The length of the CDR3 is 14 residues. The CDR3 nucleotides are TGTGCCAGCAGTTCGAGAGGGGGTAATTCACCCCTCCACTTT. It codes for CASSSRGGNSPLHF.

V is TRBV18 and J is TRBJ2-1; TRBD1 matches 7 bases. From germline, CDR1 is KGHSH and CDR2 LQKENI. CDR3 size: 13 residues. Losses at the gene ends were 2 bases for V and 8 bases for J; bases not matched to a gene: 3. This CDR3 is CASSPSGGDEQFF. The CDR3 DNA follows: TGTGCCAGCTCACCATCAGGGGGAGATGAGCAGTTCTTC.

V is TRBV29-1 and J is TRBJ2-1; D is possibly TRBD1 (6 bases). Trimming took off 4 bases at V and 6 bases at J, with 13 bases between the two ends. Germline-derived CDR1 and CDR2 are SQVTM and ANQGSEA. The CDR3 consists of 13 residues. In DNA, the CDR3 is TGCAGCGTTGTACCAGGGGCCTTCAATGAGCAGTTCTTC. Its translation: CSVVPGAFNEQFF.

J is TRBJ1-6 and V is TRBV5-6; D is unclear. This CDR3 is built from 16 residues. V lost 1 base, J lost 0 bases, and 8 bases lay in between. CDR1 SGHDT and CDR2 YYEEEE come from the germline V gene. For the CDR3, the DNA is TGTGCCAGCAGCTTGTTTGTGAGCTCCTATAATTCACCCCTCCACTTT. This encodes CASSLFVSSYNSPLHF.

The gene calls are TRBV7-3 and TRBJ1-6; 10 bases align to TRBD1. After removal of 4 bases from V and 3 bases from J, the junction contained 9 bases not matched to a gene. Looked up from germline, CDR1 is SGHTA and CDR2 is FQGTGA. The CDR3 extends over 18 amino acids. The CDR3 bases are TGTGCCAGCAGCTCCCCCGGGACAGGGGCTATCTATAATTCACCCCTCCACTTT. Protein product: CASSSPGTGAIYNSPLHF.

The V call is TRBV6-1, the J call TRBJ2-3; possibly TRBD2 for D (7 bases). CDR3 length: 16 residues. The V end lost 6 bases, the J end lost 1 base, and 17 bases lay between the germline ends. Germline V gene data show CDR1 as MNHNS and CDR2 as SASEGT. CDR3 sequence reads: CASRETGGAGTDTQYF. The DNA for the CDR3 is TGTGCCAGCAGGGAAACGGGGGGCGCCGGCACAGATACGCAGTATTTT.

CDR3 DNA sequence: TGTGCCAGCAGCACTTGGAGCGGGGGGCGTGAGACCCAGTACTTC. Its protein is CASSTWSGGRETQYF. The V and J genes are TRBV11-3 and TRBJ2-5; 9 nucleotides agree with TRBD2. The CDR3 contains 15 residues. V dropped 5 bases and J dropped 5; count of bases not matched to a gene: 9. In germline, CDR1 is SGHNT, CDR2 YENEEA.

This chain uses TRBV19 with TRBJ1-1, with TRBD1 matching 8 bases. In germline, CDR1 is LNHDA, CDR2 SQIVND (reference sequence). V lost 7 bases and J lost 2; bases outside the gene matches: 12. This CDR3 spans 16 amino acids. CDR3 residues: CASIRDRRGLNTEAFF. The CDR3 coding sequence is TGTGCCAGTATCCGGGACAGGCGGGGGTTAAACACTGAAGCTTTCTTT.

This clone was recorded once. The CDR3 DNA follows: TGCGCCAGCAGCGCCCGGGACAGGGGAACTTATAATTCACCCCTCCACTTT. This translates into CASSARDRGTYNSPLHF. V usage is TRBV4-1 and J usage is TRBJ1-6; 10 bases match TRBD1. Per the germline V gene, CDR1 is MGHRA and CDR2 is YSYEKL. V gave up 5 bases and J gave up 4 bases; unmatched junction bases: 8. This CDR3 contains 17 residues.

The V call is TRBV6-6, the J call TRBJ2-7, with TRBD2 as a possible D gene (5 bases). Germline CDR1 reads MNHNY; CDR2 reads SVGAGI (reference sequence). The CDR3 has 15 amino acids. Between the trimmed V and J ends, which lost 8 bases and 0 bases, there was a span of 17 bases. The CDR3 loop reads CASSPRGFSSYEQYF. CDR3 DNA sequence: TGTGCCAGCTCCCCACGAGGGTTCAGCTCCTACGAGCAGTACTTC.

The J gene is TRBJ2-3, the V gene TRBV4-2; 11 bases line up with TRBD2. V shed 0 bases and J 6 bases; nucleotides not matched to a gene: 11. This CDR3 is 18 amino acids long. Germline V CDR1 and CDR2: LGHNA, YNFKEQ. The CDR3 reads CASSQDQELAGAPDTQYF. The CDR3 nucleotides are TGTGCCAGCAGCCAAGACCAGGAACTAGCGGGAGCCCCGGATACGCAGTATTTT.

The chain carries TRBV19 and TRBJ1-1, with D possibly being TRBD1 (5 bases). The V and J ends lost 4 bases and 4 bases respectively, with 31 bases between them. Germline CDR1 LNHDA, CDR2 SQIVND (reference sequence). The CDR3 loop spans 20 amino acids. In nucleotides, the CDR3 is TGTGCCAGTAGTACACAATATTCGGACACGGGTTTGTGGGAGGGCACTGAAGCTTTCTTT. Amino acids: CASSTQYSDTGLWEGTEAFF.

There are a few counts of this clone. This rearrangement joins TRBV30 to TRBJ1-1; the D gene is possibly TRBD1 (5 bases). This CDR3 is built from 11 residues. Trimming shortened V by 4 bases and J by 7 bases, and 10 bases separated the two germline ends. Germline lookup yields CDR1 GTSNPN and CDR2 SVGIG (reference sequence). The CDR3 loop is CAWTAGGEAFF. The CDR3 coding sequence is TGTGCCTGGACGGCGGGGGGTGAAGCTTTCTTT.

The J gene is TRBJ2-7, the V gene TRBV19; 10 bases line up with TRBD1. Germline CDR1 reads LNHDA; CDR2 reads SQIVND (reference sequence). CDR3 length: 14 amino acids. Losses at the gene ends were 7 bases for V and 2 bases for J; bases not matched to a gene: 5. The CDR3 DNA is TGTGCCAGTAACTCCGGGACAGGGGCCTACGAGCAGTACTTC. It specifies CASNSGTGAYEQYF.

The CDR3 reads CAWSRTGRMDNSPLHF. The DNA for the CDR3 is TGTGCCTGGAGTAGGACAGGGCGCATGGATAATTCACCCCTCCACTTT. V and J are TRBV30 and TRBJ1-6; 8 positions match TRBD1. The CDR3 has 16 amino acids. V dropped 2 bases and J dropped 5; count of bases not matched to a gene: 8. From germline, CDR1 is GTSNPN and CDR2 SVGIG (reference sequence).

This clone was picked up a small number of times. CDR3 region: CASSRASGSDEQYF. The CDR3 DNA reads TGCGCCAGCAGCCGAGCTAGCGGGAGTGACGAGCAGTACTTC. The chain links TRBV5-1 to TRBJ2-7, with TRBD2 identical over 10 bases. The junction had 6 bases not matched to a gene; V was cut back by 4 bases and J by 5 bases. The CDR3 contains 14 residues. CDR1 is SGHRS, CDR2 YFSETQ, per germline.

On this clone itself: Other DNA sequences in the sample encode the same CDR3. The V and J genes are TRBV7-9 and TRBJ2-3, with 7 bases identical to TRBD1. This CDR3 is built from 15 residues. Unmatched junction bases numbered 2, after V lost 1 base and J lost 1 base. Germline V lookup: CDR1 SEHNR, CDR2 FQNEAQ (reference sequence). The CDR3: CASSLGQGGTDTQYF. For the CDR3, the DNA is TGTGCCAGCAGCTTAGGACAGGGTGGCACAGATACGCAGTATTTT.